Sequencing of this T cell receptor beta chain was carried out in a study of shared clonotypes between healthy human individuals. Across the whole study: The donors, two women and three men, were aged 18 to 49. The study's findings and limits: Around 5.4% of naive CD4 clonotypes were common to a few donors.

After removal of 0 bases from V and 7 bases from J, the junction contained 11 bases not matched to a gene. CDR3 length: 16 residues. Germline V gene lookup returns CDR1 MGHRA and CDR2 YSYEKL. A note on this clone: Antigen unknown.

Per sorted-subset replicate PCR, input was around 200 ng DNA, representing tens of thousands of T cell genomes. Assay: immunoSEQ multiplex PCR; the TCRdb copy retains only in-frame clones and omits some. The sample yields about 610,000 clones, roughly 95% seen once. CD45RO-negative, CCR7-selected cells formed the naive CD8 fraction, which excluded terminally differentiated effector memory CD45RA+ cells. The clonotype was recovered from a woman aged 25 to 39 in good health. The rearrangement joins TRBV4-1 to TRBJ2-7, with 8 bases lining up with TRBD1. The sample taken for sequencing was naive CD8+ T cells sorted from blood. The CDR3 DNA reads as TGCGCCAGCAGCCAAGACATGGACAGGGTTTTTGAAGAGCAGTACTTC. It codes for CASSQDMDRVFEEQYF.